A selection of T cell receptor beta chains follows, all from one sample in a study of tumor-infiltrating lymphocytes in primary liver carcinoma. TCRdb redid the calling of the multiplex PCR reads with MiXCR, one entry per CDR3 protein. The sample consists of approximately 92,000 distinct CDR3 sequences, about 70% of them appearing once. The sequencing sample was made of liver tumor tissue from sampling region 5. All receptors come from a woman aged 55-70 years with primary liver carcinoma and hepatitis B virus infection. CDR3s include the opening cysteine and the closing phenylalanine or tryptophan. The order of the fields is J gene, clone size, D gene, V gene, CDR3 protein, CDR3 DNA. D genes are given only for firm matches. Only part of the rows carry a size: once, few, many, or a class if the clone is expanded.

TRBJ1-2	-	-	TRBV11-2	CASSFEPTDGYTF	TGTGCCAGTAGCTTCGAACCGACGGATGGCTACACCTTC
TRBJ2-5	-	TRBD2	TRBV11-2	CASSPLRGKETQYF	TGTGCCAGCAGCCCTCTGCGGGGGAAAGAGACCCAGTACTTC
TRBJ1-3	once	-	TRBV11-2	CASSLPAGNTICF	TGTGCCAGTAGCTTACCAGCAGGAAACACCATATGTTTT
TRBJ2-6	-	-	TRBV6-1	CASNGHPTFSGANVLTF	TGTGCCAGCAATGGTCACCCAACATTCTCTGGGGCCAACGTCCTGACTTTC
TRBJ2-3	-	TRBD2	TRBV6-1	CVSSEARGSTDMQYF	TGTGTCAGCAGTGAAGCGCGCGGGAGCACAGATATGCAGTATTTT
TRBJ2-2	-	TRBD1	TRBV20-1	CSAKEGGVETGELFF	TGCAGTGCTAAAGAAGGGGGCGTTGAGACCGGGGAGCTGTTTTTT
TRBJ1-2	many	-	TRBV6-6	CASIDEGVVGYTF	TGTGCCAGCATCGACGAGGGGGTTGTAGGCTACACCTTC
TRBJ2-3	-	TRBD2	TRBV4-1	CATSLRLAGGITDTQYF	TGCGCTACCAGCCTAAGACTAGCGGGAGGTATCACAGATACGCAGTATTTT
TRBJ1-3	-	-	TRBV4-1	CASSQEAGRSGNTIYF	TGCGCCAGCAGCCAAGAAGCAGGGCGCTCTGGAAACACCATATATTTT
TRBJ1-1	-	-	TRBV11-2	CASIPGQLLNTEAFF	TGTGCCAGCATCCCAGGACAGCTACTGAACACTGAAGCTTTCTTT
TRBJ2-1	-	TRBD2	TRBV12-3/TRBV12-4	CASILTGSGRAYNEQFF	TGTGCCAGCATCCTCACCGGTAGCGGGAGGGCCTACAATGAGCAGTTCTTC
TRBJ1-5	-	-	TRBV28	CASSLVWGRGSFGNQPQHF	TGTGCCAGCAGTTTAGTCTGGGGGCGTGGGTCATTCGGCAATCAGCCCCAGCATTTT
TRBJ2-5	-	-	TRBV11-2	CSSSPYDGRTQETQYF	TGTTCCAGCAGCCCCTATGACGGGAGAACACAAGAGACTCAGTACTTC
TRBJ2-5	-	TRBD2	TRBV12-3/TRBV12-4	CASRRLAGGPRMEDQYF	TGTGCCAGCAGAAGACTAGCGGGAGGGCCACGAATGGAAGACCAGTACTTC
TRBJ2-5	-	-	TRBV4-2	CASSQDRSSDVETQYF	TGTGCCAGCAGCCAAGATCGTTCTAGCGACGTAGAGACCCAGTACTTC
TRBJ1-1	-	TRBD1	TRBV12-3/TRBV12-4	CARSLGDRANTETFF	TGTGCCCGCAGTTTAGGTGACAGGGCAAACACTGAAACTTTCTTT
TRBJ2-1	many	TRBD2	TRBV12-3/TRBV12-4	CASSFLAGDSGEQFF	TGTGCCAGCAGTTTTTTGGCGGGAGACTCCGGTGAGCAGTTCTTC
TRBJ2-3	once	-	TRBV6-5	CASRGGGRADTQFF	TGCGCCAGCCGGGGAGGGGGGCGCGCAGATACGCAGTTTTTT
TRBJ1-5	-	-	TRBV12-3/TRBV12-4	CANSLQTTQPQHF	TGTGCCAACAGTTTACAGACGACTCAGCCCCAGCATTTT
TRBJ1-5	once	-	TRBV28	CANKTGIGSLRAQHF	TGTGCCAACAAGACCGGCATAGGATCGTTGCGGGCCCAGCATTTT
TRBJ1-2	-	-	TRBV6-5	CASSYIGIANYIYTF	TGTGCCAGCAGTTATATCGGGATAGCTAACTATATCTACACCTTC
TRBJ2-1	-	-	TRBV28	CASSRNRNVQFF	TGTGCCAGCAGCCGTAACCGAAATGTGCAGTTCTTC
TRBJ1-5	-	-	TRBV12-3/TRBV12-4	CASSPSQGRGQPQHF	TGTGCCAGCAGTCCCAGCCAGGGGCGGGGTCAGCCCCAGCATTTC
TRBJ2-7	-	-	TRBV11-3	CVSSLEPLGIYEHYF	TGTGTCAGCAGCCTGGAACCCCTAGGGATCTACGAGCATTACTTC
TRBJ2-7	once	-	TRBV5-1	CASSSEGLGIYEQYF	TGCGCCAGCAGCTCGGAAGGCCTGGGCATCTACGAGCAGTACTTC
TRBJ2-1	-	-	TRBV6-6	CASSYMARGSPYNEQFF	TGTGCCAGCAGTTATATGGCAAGGGGCTCGCCCTACAATGAGCAGTTCTTC
TRBJ1-1	-	-	TRBV6-5	CVSSYSTGKGEAFF	TGTGTCAGCAGTTACTCGACCGGGAAGGGGGAAGCTTTCTTT
TRBJ2-2	-	-	TRBV28	CASWESHGELFF	TGTGCCAGCTGGGAGAGCCACGGGGAGCTGTTTTTT
TRBJ2-3	many	-	TRBV7-6	CASSNGLVRADTQYF	TGTGCCAGCAGCAACGGACTCGTTCGGGCAGATACGCAGTATTTT
TRBJ2-1	-	TRBD2	TRBV2	CASSRSSGSPNEQFF	TGTGCCAGCAGTCGGTCTAGCGGGAGTCCGAATGAGCAGTTCTTC
TRBJ2-5	once	-	TRBV6-2/TRBV6-3	CTSSRRGGRETHYF	TGTACCAGCAGCCGTCGGGGAGGAAGAGAGACCCATTACTTC
TRBJ2-1	many	TRBD2	TRBV5-1	CASNIGTSARVEQFF	TGCGCCAGCAATATCGGGACTAGCGCCCGCGTTGAGCAGTTCTTC
TRBJ1-1	-	TRBD1	TRBV6-5	CASRSGQGVFRTEAIF	TGTGCCAGCAGGTCAGGACAGGGTGTGTTTAGAACTGAAGCTATCTTT
TRBJ1-5	-	TRBD1	TRBV30	CAWSVGGGDSWAQHF	TGTGCCTGGAGTGTTGGGGGAGGGGACAGCTGGGCCCAGCATTTT
TRBJ2-3	many	TRBD2	TRBV6-6	CASSRQTSGLTDTQYF	TGTGCCAGCAGTCGACAGACTAGCGGGCTTACAGATACGCAGTATTTT
TRBJ2-1	-	TRBD2	TRBV11-2	CASSLESGSVREQFF	TGTGCCAGCAGCTTAGAAAGCGGGAGTGTGAGGGAGCAGTTCTTC
TRBJ2-7	-	TRBD2	TRBV14	CASSQDSRDYYVQYF	TGTGCCAGTAGCCAAGATTCCCGGGACTACTACGTGCAGTACTTC
TRBJ2-2	medium-sized	-	TRBV11-2	CASSPITGSTGELFF	TGTGCCAGCAGCCCTATCACAGGGTCCACCGGGGAGCTGTTTTTT
TRBJ1-6	-	-	TRBV28	CPSSRPNSPLHF	TGTCCCAGCAGCAGACCGAATTCACCCCTCCACTTT
TRBJ2-7	many	-	TRBV6-1	CASSVNPEGEQYF	TGTGCCAGCAGTGTGAACCCCGAGGGCGAGCAGTACTTC
TRBJ2-7	many	TRBD1	TRBV5-1	CASSLDQGASYEQYF	TGCGCCAGCAGCTTGGACCAGGGGGCCTCCTACGAGCAGTACTTC
TRBJ1-1	once	TRBD1	TRBV11-3	CTNSLVPSYAQGGAFF	TGTACCAACAGCTTAGTCCCCAGTTACGCTCAGGGGGGAGCTTTCTTT
TRBJ1-1	-	TRBD1	TRBV18	CASSHSVTGSNTEAFF	TGTGCCAGCTCACATTCCGTGACAGGGTCGAACACTGAAGCTTTCTTT
TRBJ2-1	-	-	TRBV12-3/TRBV12-4	CASSLVHGGRNEQFF	TGTGCCAGCAGTTTAGTACATGGTGGGCGCAATGAGCAGTTTTTC
TRBJ1-2	-	-	TRBV4-2	CSSNQEGGASYGYTF	TGTTCCAGCAACCAAGAAGGGGGTGCTTCCTATGGCTACACCTTC
TRBJ1-4	-	-	TRBV11-2	CASSLGLLSNEKLFF	TGTGCCAGCAGCTTAGGGCTCTTGTCTAATGAAAAACTGTTTTTT